Given below is one T cell receptor beta chain in context. This specimen belongs to a study of blood T cell repertoires in COVID-19. Study-level information: PBMCs, B-cell-depleted T cells, or T cells were the source of the cDNA or gDNA that made up the material.

Recruitment covered fewer than 25 US areas and drew participants whose ages spanned roughly 18 to 90 years. J gave up 8 bases and V 4 bases, and 8 bases lay outside the gene matches. CDR1 is SGHNT, CDR2 YYREEE, per germline (reference sequence). The CDR3 loop spans 14 amino acids. This table comes from immunoSEQ multiplex PCR, and its TCRdb copy is limited to in-frame clones, with some not included. The repertoire consists of some 300,000 clones, with nearly 90% occurring once and the leading ten covering more than 9%. This TCR derives from a woman aged 25 to 39 who had recovered from COVID-19. What was sequenced was PBMCs or T cells enriched from blood (not recorded which). The V call is TRBV5-4, the J call TRBJ2-2; 7 bases agree with TRBD2. The CDR3 loop is CASSRLAYPGELFF. CDR3 coding DNA: TGTGCCAGCAGCCGACTAGCTTATCCGGGGGAGCTGTTTTTT. Variable domain in full (rest from reference TRBV5-4 and TRBJ2-2): ETGVTQSPTHLIKTRGQQVTLRCSSQSGHNTVSWYQQALGQGPQFIFQYYREEENGRGNFPPRFSGLQFPNYSSELNVNALELDDSALYLCASSRLAYPGELFFGEGSRLTVL.